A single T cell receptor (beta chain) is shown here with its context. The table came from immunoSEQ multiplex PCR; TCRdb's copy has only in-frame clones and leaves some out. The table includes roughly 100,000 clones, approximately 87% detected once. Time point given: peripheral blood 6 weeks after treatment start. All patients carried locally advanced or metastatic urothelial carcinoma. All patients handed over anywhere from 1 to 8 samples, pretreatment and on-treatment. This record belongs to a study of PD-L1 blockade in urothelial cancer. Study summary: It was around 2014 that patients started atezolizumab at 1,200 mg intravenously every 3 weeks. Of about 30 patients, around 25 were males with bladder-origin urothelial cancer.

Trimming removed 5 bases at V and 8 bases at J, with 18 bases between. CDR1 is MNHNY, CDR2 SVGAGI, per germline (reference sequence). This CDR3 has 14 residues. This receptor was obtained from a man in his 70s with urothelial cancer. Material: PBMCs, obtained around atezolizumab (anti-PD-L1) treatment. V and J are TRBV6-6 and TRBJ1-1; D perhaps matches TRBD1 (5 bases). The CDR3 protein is CASSPPGREGEAFF. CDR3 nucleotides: TGTGCCAGCAGTCCGCCGGGCAGGGAGGGGGAAGCTTTCTTT.